This T cell receptor beta chain appears in the sequencing data of a study of T cell clusters in autoimmune cytopenias (dated by TCRdb to between 2019 and 2020). Regarding the study in general: A median TRB sequencing depth of roughly 52,000 reads per sample was reached, and a median of roughly 2,500 distinct TRB clonotypes per sample was obtained. Peripheral blood TRB and IGH repertoires were sequenced in autoimmune cytopenia patients at active disease and during treatment follow-up, alongside healthy, CLL and autoimmune hepatitis controls. The goal of the study was to determine whether autoimmune cytopenia patients have a disease-specific immune repertoire signature that could serve as a blood-based biomarker.

Overall study outcomes, separate from this receptor: Healthy donors showed roughly 3-fold more exclusive TRB clusters than active autoimmune hepatitis patients, consistent with an autoimmunity-wide signature. In the comparison of secondary cytopenia with CLL, the cluster-lack signature was not observed, apparently because the dominant lymphoma-associated repertoire masked the signature. The GLIPH analysis suggested a lack of physiological T cell clusters in primary autoimmune cytopenia patients, since 51 clusters were exclusive to healthy donors whereas more than 15 were exclusive to patients. The T cell clusters were defined only in silico, and the functional role of the clusters still needed to be validated experimentally. TRB repertoire shifts, with less even repertoires observed in secondary cytopenia and CLL, were mostly attributed to lymphoma bias rather than autoimmunity.

TRB amplification used approximately 0.25 ug of peripheral blood genomic DNA, tens of thousands of genome equivalents, per sample. TRB rearrangements were amplified by multiplex PCR following a touch-down protocol, with the TRB-A and TRB-B primer pools mixed in one tube. Illumina adapters and sample indices were added to the amplicons through two consecutive PCR reactions performed with Phusion HS II polymerase. The amplicons were purified from gel with the NucleoSpin Gel and PCR Clean-up kit, after which the amplicons were quantified by Qubit and checked for quality on an Agilent 2100 Bioanalyzer. Sequencing of the libraries was done on an Illumina MiSeq with 600-cycle, single-indexed, paired-end runs. In the paper's pipeline: Alignment and assembly of TRB reads were performed with MiXCR version 2.1.12 and the default MiXCR reference library. A clone was defined by each unique CDR3 nucleotide sequence, and the analysis included only productive sequences with two or more reads. Alpha-parameterized diversity profiles (alpha 0 to 5), including the Shannon (alpha 1) and Simpson (alpha 2) indices, were computed with an R script to assess repertoire diversity. Combinatorial TRB VJ usage was computed with the tcR package and compared between cohorts by principal component analysis with ade4. TCRbeta CDR3s were clustered with GLIPH on cohort pairs matched by age and read depth, and cluster frequencies were compared by Wilcoxon test. One entry per CDR3 protein sequence results from the TCRdb reprocessing of the reads, with DNA left out. TCRdb's processing, not the authors', yielded these V and J calls. The sample's own table lists approximately 6,000 distinct CDR3 sequences. The ten top clones hold just under 8.5% of the sample.

This clonotype comes out as medium-sized (0.01 to 0.1%) from its frequency, since no count is listed. No cognate antigen has been identified for it. The clonotype was recovered from a human donor with an autoimmune cytopenia or autoimmune hepatitis (not recorded which). The sample taken for sequencing was peripheral blood.

The CDR3 here reads CASSLLDRSSNEQFF. The chain was built from TRBV27 and TRBJ2-1. The CDR1 and CDR2 encoded by the germline V gene (reference sequence) are MNHEY and SMNVEV. CDR3 length: 15 amino acids, cysteine to phenylalanine. DNA was not recorded.